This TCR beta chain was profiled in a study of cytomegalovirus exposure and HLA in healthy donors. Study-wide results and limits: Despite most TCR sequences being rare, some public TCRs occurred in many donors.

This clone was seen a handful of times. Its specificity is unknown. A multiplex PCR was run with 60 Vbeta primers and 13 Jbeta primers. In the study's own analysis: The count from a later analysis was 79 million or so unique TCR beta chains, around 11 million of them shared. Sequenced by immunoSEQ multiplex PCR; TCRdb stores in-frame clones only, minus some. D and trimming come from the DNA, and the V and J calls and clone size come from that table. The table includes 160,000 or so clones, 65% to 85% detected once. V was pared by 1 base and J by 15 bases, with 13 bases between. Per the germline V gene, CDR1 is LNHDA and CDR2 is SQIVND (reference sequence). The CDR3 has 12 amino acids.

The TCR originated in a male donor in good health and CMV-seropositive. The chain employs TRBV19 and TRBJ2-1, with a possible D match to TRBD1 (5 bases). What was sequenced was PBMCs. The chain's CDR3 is CASSIGTGLVFF. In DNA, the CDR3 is TGTGCCAGTAGTATAGGAACAGGATTGGTGTTCTTC. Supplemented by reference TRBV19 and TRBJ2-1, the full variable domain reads DGGITQSPKYLFRKEGQNVTLSCEQNLNHDAMYWYRQDPGQGLRLIYYSQIVNDFQKGDIAEGYSVSREKKESFPLTVTSAQKNPTAFYLCASSIGTGLVFFGPGTRLTVL.